This T cell receptor beta chain comes out of a study of CD4 and CD8 cells across lung adenocarcinoma regions. Via MiXCR, TCRdb re-called the PCR reads, giving one row per CDR3 protein. This table has approximately 16,000 distinct CDR3 sequences, roughly 50% appearing once. This CDR3 comprises 12 residues. In germline, CDR1 is WNHNN, CDR2 SYGVQD (reference sequence). The V and J ends lost 4 bases and 14 bases respectively, with 17 bases between them. The patients had localized lung adenocarcinoma, a non-small cell subtype. Sequenced material: CD8+ T cells from the center of a lung tumor. The clonotype comes from a female donor with lung adenocarcinoma. The CD4 and CD8 labels of this study may be unreliable. The chain employs TRBV10-1 and TRBJ1-2, with unresolved D. In DNA form, the CDR3 reads TGCGCCAGCAGTGGCCGTAACGATGGAGCTACCTTC. Protein sequence: CASSGRNDGATF.